A single sample gave rise to the 20 T cell receptor beta chains below, sequenced in a study of radiotherapy plus CTLA-4 blockade in lung cancer. Sequenced by immunoSEQ multiplex PCR; TCRdb stores in-frame clones only, minus some. The data hold roughly 80,000 clones, with 78% observed a single time. Sequencing was performed on peripheral blood, taken from a patient treated with radiotherapy plus ipilimumab. These receptor sequences come from a human donor with non-small cell lung cancer who had a partial response to radiotherapy plus ipilimumab. Some clones in this sample may be carry-over from other donors' samples.

This clone was observed a handful of times. The gene calls are TRBV11-2 and TRBJ1-1; D not resolved. Trimming removed 6 bases from V and 3 bases from J, with 11 bases in between. The CDR3 loop spans 13 amino acids. In germline, CDR1 is SGHAT, CDR2 FQNNGV. The DNA of the CDR3 is TGTGCCAGCAGTCCGTTGCGGGACACTGAAGCTTTCTTT. This gives the protein CASSPLRDTEAFF.

The CDR3 region is CASSRLVGTDTQYF. As DNA, the CDR3 is TGTGCCAGTAGTCGCCTAGTTGGCACAGATACGCAGTATTTT. The chain joins TRBV19 to TRBJ2-3; D uncertain. Trimming pared 5 bases from V and 1 base from J, leaving 10 bases between. The germline V gene has CDR1 LNHDA and CDR2 SQIVND (reference sequence). This CDR3 is built from 14 residues.

The chain links TRBV6-6 to TRBJ2-7; TRBD1 aligns across 7 bases. Looked up from germline, CDR1 is MNHNY and CDR2 is SVGAGI (reference sequence). CDR3 length equals 15 residues. Trimming took 0 bases from V and 2 from J; bases not matched to a gene: 4. The CDR3 protein is CASSYSGTAAYEQYF. CDR3 bases: TGTGCCAGCAGTTACTCCGGGACAGCAGCCTACGAGCAGTACTTC.

V usage is TRBV28 and J usage is TRBJ1-5; 11 bases are shared with TRBD1. The CDR3 has 15 residues. Germline CDR1 and CDR2: MDHEN and SYDVKM. V shed 3 bases, J shed 6 bases, and the junction held 4 bases outside the gene matches. The CDR3 nucleotides are TGTGCCAGCAGTTTTTCCGGGACAGGGGGTCAGCCCCAGCATTTT. Amino acids: CASSFSGTGGQPQHF.

The V call is TRBV29-1, the J call TRBJ1-3; no clear D. CDR1 is SQVTM and CDR2 is ANQGSEA in the germline V gene. The CDR3 covers 13 residues. The V gene lost 6 bases and the J gene lost 1 base, with 10 bases spanning the gap. CDR3 sequence: CSVREGSGNTIYF. The CDR3 bases are TGCAGCGTGCGCGAGGGATCTGGAAACACCATATATTTT.

This clone turned up a few times. The V gene is TRBV7-9, the J gene TRBJ1-3, with a weak D call TRBD1 (5 bases). CDR1 SEHNR and CDR2 FQNEAQ come from the germline V gene (reference sequence). Trimming took off 2 bases at V and 1 base at J, with 9 bases between the two ends. This CDR3 contains 15 residues. The CDR3 region is CASSLWQGSGNTIYF. CDR3 DNA: TGTGCCAGCAGCTTATGGCAGGGTTCTGGAAACACCATATATTTT.

The chain uses TRBV19 and TRBJ1-1, with D maybe TRBD1 (6 bases). V lost 4 bases and J 5 bases, leaving 14 bases between the germline ends. The CDR3 has 14 amino acids. CDR1 is LNHDA, CDR2 SQIVND, per germline (reference sequence). CDR3 nucleotides: TGTGCCAGTAGTAAACACAGGGAAGATACTGAAGCTTTCTTT. Amino acid sequence: CASSKHREDTEAFF. The entire variable domain, with the rest obtained from reference TRBV19 and TRBJ1-1, is as follows: DGGITQSPKYLFRKEGQNVTLSCEQNLNHDAMYWYRQDPGQGLRLIYYSQIVNDFQKGDIAEGYSVSREKKESFPLTVTSAQKNPTAFYLCASSKHREDTEAFFGQGTRLTVV.

This chain uses TRBV10-3 with TRBJ1-6; the match to TRBD1 covers 7 bases. Germline trimming cut 6 bases from V and 13 bases from J; bases unmatched to any gene: 12. CDR3 length equals 14 residues. Germline CDR1 reads ENHRY; CDR2 reads SYGVKD. DNA of the CDR3: TGTGCCATCAGGTTAACAGGGGACGGTGATCCCCTCCACTTT. Encoded protein: CAIRLTGDGDPLHF.

V is TRBV7-3 and J is TRBJ2-7; the D is unclear. The CDR3 has 15 residues. V was pared by 5 bases and J by 7 bases, with 21 bases between. Germline V gene sequence: CDR1 SGHTA, CDR2 FQGTGA. The CDR3 region is CASSPGSYFPGEQYF. The CDR3 DNA reads as TGTGCCAGCAGCCCCGGTAGTTATTTTCCGGGTGAGCAGTACTTC.

The rearrangement links TRBV9 to TRBJ2-3; 12 bases align to TRBD2. The CDR3 has 18 amino acids. Germline CDR1 SGDLS, CDR2 YYNGEE. V lost 4 bases and J lost 5; bases outside the gene matches: 14. Here the CDR3 DNA reads TGTGCCAGCAGCCCCCAAGCTAGCGGGAGGGCCGAGGAAGATACGCAGTATTTT. It translates to CASSPQASGRAEEDTQYF.

The genes are TRBV4-2 and TRBJ2-7; tentatively, D is TRBD1 (7 bases). Germline V gene sequence: CDR1 LGHNA, CDR2 YNFKEQ. V was pared by 4 bases and J by 2 bases, with 21 bases between. This CDR3 comprises 17 residues. CDR3 protein: CASSPGSGGLSPYEQYF. CDR3 nucleotides: TGTGCCAGCAGCCCAGGCTCAGGGGGACTTTCCCCCTACGAGCAGTACTTC.

This chain links TRBV5-8 with TRBJ1-5; tentative D call: TRBD1 (5 bases). The CDR3 has 16 residues. With 4 bases removed from V and 2 bases from J, the gap between germline ends came to 16 bases. Looked up from germline, CDR1 is SGHTS and CDR2 is YDEGEE. Written as DNA, the CDR3 is TGTGCCAGCAGCGCCTCGTATGACAGAGGCAATCAGCCCCAGCATTTT. Encoded protein: CASSASYDRGNQPQHF.

The chain employs TRBV18 and TRBJ2-7; D is uncertain. V was shortened by 2 bases and J by 6 bases, with 11 bases between the two germline ends. The germline V gene encodes CDR1 KGHSH and CDR2 LQKENI. The CDR3 has 13 amino acids. The CDR3 loop reads CASSPVSLGEQYF. In nucleotides, the CDR3 is TGTGCCAGCTCACCAGTTAGCCTCGGCGAGCAGTACTTC.

The V call is TRBV28, the J call TRBJ1-6; 10 bases match TRBD1. V shed 2 bases, J shed 8 bases, and the junction held 9 bases outside the gene matches. Germline values: CDR1 MDHEN, CDR2 SYDVKM. This CDR3 region has 17 residues. The DNA of the CDR3 is TGTGCCAGCAGTTTAGGACATCCGGGGACAGGGGATTCACCCCTCCACTTT. It encodes CASSLGHPGTGDSPLHF. Drawing the rest from reference TRBV28 and TRBJ1-6, the complete variable domain is DVKVTQSSRYLVKRTGEKVFLECVQDMDHENMFWYRQDPGLGLRLIYFSYDVKMKEKGDIPEGYSVSREKKERFSLILESASTNQTSMYLCASSLGHPGTGDSPLHFGNGTRLTVT.

The chain joins TRBV9 to TRBJ1-1, with D hard to call. The length of the CDR3 is 13 residues. Germline V lookup: CDR1 SGDLS, CDR2 YYNGEE. V was clipped by 0 bases and J by 0 bases, with 3 bases between them. The DNA for the CDR3 is TGTGCCAGCAGCGTAGCAATGAACACTGAAGCTTTCTTT. Translation gives CASSVAMNTEAFF.

A few counts support this clone. The chain combines TRBV28 with TRBJ1-4, with 9 bases matching TRBD1. Germline assignment: CDR1 MDHEN and CDR2 SYDVKM. The CDR3 covers 15 residues. V trimming: 6 bases; J trimming: 6 bases; junction bases outside the gene matches: 8. The CDR3 region has the DNA TGTGCCAGCAGAAAGACAGGGGGGAGATATGAAAAACTGTTTTTT. This encodes CASRKTGGRYEKLFF.

This clone was seen only a few times. The chain couples TRBV11-3 to TRBJ2-2; tentative D call: TRBD1 (5 bases). Looked up from germline, CDR1 is SGHNT and CDR2 is YENEEA. This CDR3 has 16 amino acids. V lost 5 bases and J 7 bases, leaving 20 bases between the germline ends. As DNA, the CDR3 is TGTGCCAGCAGCGATTTAGTGATTGCAGGGCACGGGGAGCTGTTTTTT. Translated: CASSDLVIAGHGELFF. The entire variable domain, with the rest obtained from reference TRBV11-3 and TRBJ2-2, is as follows: EAGVVQSPRYKIIEKKQPVAFWCNPISGHNTLYWYLQNLGQGPELLIRYENEEAVDDSQLPKDRFSAERLKGVDSTLKIQPAELGDSAVYLCASSDLVIAGHGELFFGEGSRLTVL.

This chain links TRBV18 with TRBJ1-6; a possible D gene is TRBD1 (6 bases). Trimming took 3 bases from V and 7 from J, leaving 13 bases between them. The CDR3 has 15 amino acids. Germline V lookup: CDR1 KGHSH, CDR2 LQKENI. The CDR3 loop reads CASSPQPQGNSPLHF. Here the CDR3 DNA reads TGTGCCAGCTCACCTCAACCTCAGGGGAATTCACCCCTCCACTTT.

This sequence joins TRBV7-2 and TRBJ1-2, with D possibly TRBD1 on 6 matching bases. V lost 1 base to trimming and J lost 1 base, with 10 bases between them. The length of the CDR3 is 15 residues. CDR1 and CDR2 from the germline V gene are SGHTA and FQGNSA. The CDR3 sequence is CASSLGQGYNYGYTF. The DNA for the CDR3 is TGTGCCAGCAGCTTAGGGCAGGGGTATAACTATGGCTACACCTTC.

The chain carries TRBV7-2 and TRBJ1-5; possibly TRBD1 for D (6 bases). The V gene lost 3 bases and the J gene lost 5 bases, with 11 bases spanning the gap. This CDR3 comprises 14 residues. Looked up from germline, CDR1 is SGHTA and CDR2 is FQGNSA. In DNA form, the CDR3 reads TGTGCCAGCAGCTTGTCGCACAGGGATCAGCCCCAGCATTTT. Protein sequence: CASSLSHRDQPQHF.